This record looks at one TCR beta chain sequence and its context. The antigen remains undetermined. This sample is part of a study of Ad26.COV2.S vaccination and SARS-CoV-2 variants. Study-wide background: Vaccine-arm donor from the placebo-controlled COV1001 Ad26.COV2.S trial. Recipients of Ad26.COV2.S got it intramuscularly, once or twice 56 days apart.

Deletions cut 3 bases from V and 6 bases from J, with 9 bases between. Germline lookup yields CDR1 SGHAT and CDR2 FQNNGV. The CDR3 runs 13 residues. Repertoires were generated with immunoSEQ multiplex PCR, while TCRdb's copy carries only in-frame clones and drops some. The data contain hundreds of thousands of clones, 80% to 90% of them singletons. Specified treatment: some 20 received Ad26.COV2.S at low or high dose, single or two shots; 5 received placebo; per-sample allocation not given. All samples were drawn on day 63, counting from the first vaccine or placebo injection. Study-wide points: The TCR-based breadth and depth measures might underestimate overall T cell responses.

Sample: peripheral blood, taken in a trial of Ad26.COV2.S vaccine versus placebo. The chain is built from TRBV11-2 and TRBJ2-1; TRBD1 or TRBD2 may be the D gene (5 bases each). This sequence was found in a person aged 18-60 years who received the Ad26.COV2.S COVID-19 vaccine or a placebo. The CDR3 reads CASSLGTINEQFF. The CDR3 DNA is TGTGCCAGCAGCTTGGGGACGATCAATGAGCAGTTCTTC.